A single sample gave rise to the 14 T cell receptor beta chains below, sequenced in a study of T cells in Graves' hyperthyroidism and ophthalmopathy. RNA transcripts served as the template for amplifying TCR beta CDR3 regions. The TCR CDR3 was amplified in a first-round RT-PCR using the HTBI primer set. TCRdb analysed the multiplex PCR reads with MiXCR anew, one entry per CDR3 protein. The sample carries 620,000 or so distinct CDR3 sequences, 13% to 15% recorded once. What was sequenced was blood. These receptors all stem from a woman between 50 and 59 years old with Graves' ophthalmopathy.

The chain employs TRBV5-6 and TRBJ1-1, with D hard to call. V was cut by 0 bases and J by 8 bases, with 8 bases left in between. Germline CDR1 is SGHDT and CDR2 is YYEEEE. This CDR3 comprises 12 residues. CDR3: CASSLGYREAFF. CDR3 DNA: TGTGCCAGCAGCTTGGGTTACCGAGAAGCTTTCTTT.

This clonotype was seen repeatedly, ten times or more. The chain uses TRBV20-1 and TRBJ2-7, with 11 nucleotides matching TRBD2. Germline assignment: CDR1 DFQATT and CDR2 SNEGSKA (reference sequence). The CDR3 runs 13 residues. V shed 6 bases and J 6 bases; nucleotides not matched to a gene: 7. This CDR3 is CSAVAGGPSEQYF. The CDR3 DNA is TGCAGTGCCGTAGCGGGAGGGCCCTCCGAGCAGTACTTC.

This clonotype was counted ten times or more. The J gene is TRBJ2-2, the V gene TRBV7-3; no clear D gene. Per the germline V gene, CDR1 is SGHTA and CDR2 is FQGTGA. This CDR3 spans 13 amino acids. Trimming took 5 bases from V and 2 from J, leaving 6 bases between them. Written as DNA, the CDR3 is TGTGCCAGCAGCATCCCCAACACCGGGGAGCTGTTTTTT. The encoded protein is CASSIPNTGELFF.

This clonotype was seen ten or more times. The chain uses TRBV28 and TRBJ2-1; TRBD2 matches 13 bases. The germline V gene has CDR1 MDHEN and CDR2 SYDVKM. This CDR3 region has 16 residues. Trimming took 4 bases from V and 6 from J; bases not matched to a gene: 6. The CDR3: CASSSAGTSGTNEQFF. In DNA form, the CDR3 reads TGTGCCAGCAGTTCCGCCGGGACTAGCGGGACCAATGAGCAGTTCTTC.

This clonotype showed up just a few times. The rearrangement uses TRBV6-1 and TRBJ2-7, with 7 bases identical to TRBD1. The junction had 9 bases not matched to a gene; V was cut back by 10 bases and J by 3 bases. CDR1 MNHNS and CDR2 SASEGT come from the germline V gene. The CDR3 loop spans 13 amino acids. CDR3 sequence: CATRRDSHYEQYF. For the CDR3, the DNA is TGTGCCACCCGTCGGGACAGCCACTACGAGCAGTACTTC.

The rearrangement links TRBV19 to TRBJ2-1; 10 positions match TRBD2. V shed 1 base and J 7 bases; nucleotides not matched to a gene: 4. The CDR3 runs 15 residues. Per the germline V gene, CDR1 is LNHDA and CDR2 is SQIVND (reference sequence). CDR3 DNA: TGTGCCAGTAGTATAGTAACTAGCGGGGCTAATGAGCAGTTCTTC. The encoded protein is CASSIVTSGANEQFF.

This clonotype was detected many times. CDR3 residues: CAWSVGTGTVNGYTF. The CDR3 DNA sequence: TGTGCCTGGAGTGTGGGGACAGGGACTGTAAATGGCTACACCTTC. The chain recombines TRBV30 with TRBJ1-2; 9 bases match TRBD1. Germline loops: CDR1 GTSNPN, CDR2 SVGIG (reference sequence). The CDR3 consists of 15 residues. J gave up 6 bases and V 0 bases, and 8 bases lay outside the gene matches.

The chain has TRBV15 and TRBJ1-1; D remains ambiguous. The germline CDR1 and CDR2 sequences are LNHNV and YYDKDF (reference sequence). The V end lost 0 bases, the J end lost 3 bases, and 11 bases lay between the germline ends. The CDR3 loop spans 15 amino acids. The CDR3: CATSRDNVGYTEAFF. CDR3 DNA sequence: TGTGCCACCAGCAGAGATAATGTTGGTTACACTGAAGCTTTCTTT.

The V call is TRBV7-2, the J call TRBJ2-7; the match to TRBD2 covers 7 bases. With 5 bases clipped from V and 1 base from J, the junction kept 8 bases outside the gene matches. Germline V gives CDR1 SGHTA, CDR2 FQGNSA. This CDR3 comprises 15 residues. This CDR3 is CASSQPGGISYEQYF. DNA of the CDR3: TGTGCCAGCAGCCAACCGGGGGGAATTTCCTACGAGCAGTACTTC.

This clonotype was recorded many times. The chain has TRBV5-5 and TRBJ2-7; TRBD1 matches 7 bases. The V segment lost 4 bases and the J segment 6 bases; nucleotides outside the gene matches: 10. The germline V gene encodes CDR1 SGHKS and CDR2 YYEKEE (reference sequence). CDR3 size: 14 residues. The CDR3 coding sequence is TGTGCCAGCAGCATAAGACAGGGTAACCTCGAGCAGTACTTC. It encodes CASSIRQGNLEQYF. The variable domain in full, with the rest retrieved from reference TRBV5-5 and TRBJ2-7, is DAGVTQSPTHLIKTRGQQVTLRCSPISGHKSVSWYQQVLGQGPQFIFQYYEKEERGRGNFPDRFSARQFPNYSSELNVNALLLGDSALYLCASSIRQGNLEQYFGPGTRLTVT.

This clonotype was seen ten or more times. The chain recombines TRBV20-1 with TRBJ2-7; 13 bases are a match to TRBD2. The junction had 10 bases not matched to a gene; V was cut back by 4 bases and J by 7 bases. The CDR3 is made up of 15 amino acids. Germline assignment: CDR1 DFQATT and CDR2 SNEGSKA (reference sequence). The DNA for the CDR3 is TGCAGTGCTAAATTAGGACTAGCGGGAGCATTGGAGCAGTACTTC. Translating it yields CSAKLGLAGALEQYF.

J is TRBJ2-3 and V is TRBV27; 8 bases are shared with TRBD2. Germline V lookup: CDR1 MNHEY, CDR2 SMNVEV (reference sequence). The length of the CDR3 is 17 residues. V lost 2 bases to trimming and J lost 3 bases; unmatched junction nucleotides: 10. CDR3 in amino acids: CASSLAGTSFMTDTQYF. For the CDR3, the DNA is TGTGCCAGCAGTTTAGCTGGGACTAGTTTCATGACAGATACGCAGTATTTT.

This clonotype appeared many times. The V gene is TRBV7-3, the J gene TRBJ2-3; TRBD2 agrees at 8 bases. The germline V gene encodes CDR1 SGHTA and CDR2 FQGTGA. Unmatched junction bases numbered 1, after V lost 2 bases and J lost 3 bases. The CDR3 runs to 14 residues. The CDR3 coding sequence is TGTGCCAGCAGCTTATCGGGGGGGACAGATACGCAGTATTTT. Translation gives CASSLSGGTDTQYF.

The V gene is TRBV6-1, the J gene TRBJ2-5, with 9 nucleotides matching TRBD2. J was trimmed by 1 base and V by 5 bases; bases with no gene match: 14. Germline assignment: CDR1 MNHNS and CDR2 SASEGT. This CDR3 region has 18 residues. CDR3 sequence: CASSTPSGMRGTQETQYF. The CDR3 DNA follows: TGTGCCAGCAGTACCCCTAGCGGGATGAGGGGAACCCAAGAGACCCAGTACTTC.